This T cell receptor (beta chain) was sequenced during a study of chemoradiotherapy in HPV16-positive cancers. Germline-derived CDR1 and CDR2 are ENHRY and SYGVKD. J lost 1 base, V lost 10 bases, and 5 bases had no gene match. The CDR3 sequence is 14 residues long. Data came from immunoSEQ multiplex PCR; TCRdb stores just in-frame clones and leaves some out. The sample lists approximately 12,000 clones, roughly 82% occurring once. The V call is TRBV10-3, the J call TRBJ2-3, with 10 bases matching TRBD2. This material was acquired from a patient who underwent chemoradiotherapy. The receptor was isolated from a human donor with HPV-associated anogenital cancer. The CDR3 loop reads CATKAGGGTDTQYF. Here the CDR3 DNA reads TGTGCCACCAAAGCGGGGGGGGGCACAGATACGCAGTATTTT.